This T cell receptor (beta chain) stems from a study of blood T cell repertoires in COVID-19. The overall study: PBMCs, B-cell-depleted T cells, or T cells were the source of the cDNA or gDNA that made up the material.

CDR3 length: 17 amino acids. Germline-derived CDR1 and CDR2 are ENHRY and SYGVKD. Trimming took 5 bases from V and 4 from J; bases not matched to a gene: 16. As originally analysed: Reference gene primer amplification yielded estimated nucleated cell counts. Sequencing used immunoSEQ multiplex PCR; TCRdb keeps in-frame clones, though not all of them. V and J calls and clone size come straight from that table; D and trimming were deduced from the DNA. Among a few hundred thousand clones listed, more than 70% were seen once. The sequenced sample consisted of peripheral blood. The chain links TRBV10-3 to TRBJ2-7; 8 bases fit TRBD2. This sequence originates from a human donor in a cohort sampled during active COVID-19. CDR3 in amino acids: CAISPSSGQSGEYEQYF. The DNA for the CDR3 is TGTGCCATCAGTCCTTCTAGCGGGCAAAGTGGGGAATACGAGCAGTACTTC.